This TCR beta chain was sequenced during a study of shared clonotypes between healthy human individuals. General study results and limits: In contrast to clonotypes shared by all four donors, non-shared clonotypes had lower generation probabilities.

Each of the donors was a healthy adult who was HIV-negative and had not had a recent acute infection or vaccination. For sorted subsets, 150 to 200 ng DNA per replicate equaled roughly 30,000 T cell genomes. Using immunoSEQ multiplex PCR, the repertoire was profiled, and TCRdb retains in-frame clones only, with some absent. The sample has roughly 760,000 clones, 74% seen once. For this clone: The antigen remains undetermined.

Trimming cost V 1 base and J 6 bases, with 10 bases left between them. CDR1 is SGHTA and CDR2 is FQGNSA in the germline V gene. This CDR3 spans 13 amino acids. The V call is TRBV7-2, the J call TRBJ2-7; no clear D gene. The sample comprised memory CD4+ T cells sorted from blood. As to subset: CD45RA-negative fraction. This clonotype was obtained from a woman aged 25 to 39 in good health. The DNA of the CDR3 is TGTGCCAGCAGCTTAGAACATAACTCCGAGCAGTACTTC. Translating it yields CASSLEHNSEQYF.